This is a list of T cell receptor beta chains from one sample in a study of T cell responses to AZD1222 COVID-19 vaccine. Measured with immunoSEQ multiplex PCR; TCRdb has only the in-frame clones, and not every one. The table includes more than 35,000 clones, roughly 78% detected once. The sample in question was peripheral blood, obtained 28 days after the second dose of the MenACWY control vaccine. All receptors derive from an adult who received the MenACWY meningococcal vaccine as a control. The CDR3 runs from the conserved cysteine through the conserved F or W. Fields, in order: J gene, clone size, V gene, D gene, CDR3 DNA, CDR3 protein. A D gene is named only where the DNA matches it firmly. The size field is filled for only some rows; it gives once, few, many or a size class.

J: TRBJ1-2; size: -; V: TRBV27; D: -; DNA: TGTGCCAGCAGTTTAGTCCAGGGGAATGATGGCTACACCTTC; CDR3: CASSLVQGNDGYTF
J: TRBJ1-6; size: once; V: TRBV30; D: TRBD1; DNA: TGTGCCTGGAATGGGGTGAGACAGGGCGGTTCACCCCTCCACTTT; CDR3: CAWNGVRQGGSPLHF
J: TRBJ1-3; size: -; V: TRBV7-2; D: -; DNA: TGTGCCAGCAGCTTAGTTCCCGGCTCTGGAAACACCATATATTTT; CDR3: CASSLVPGSGNTIYF
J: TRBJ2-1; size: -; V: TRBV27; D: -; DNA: TGTGCCAGCCGCTCCCGGGTCCATGAGCAGTTCTTC; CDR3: CASRSRVHEQFF
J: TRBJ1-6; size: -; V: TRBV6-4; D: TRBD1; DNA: TGTGCCAGCAGTAACGAGGGGGCCACCTATAATTCACCCCTCCACTTT; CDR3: CASSNEGATYNSPLHF
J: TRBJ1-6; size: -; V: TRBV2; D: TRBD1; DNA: TGTGCCAGCAGTGAAAGGGACAGCTCCTATAATTCACCCCTCCACTTT; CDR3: CASSERDSSYNSPLHF
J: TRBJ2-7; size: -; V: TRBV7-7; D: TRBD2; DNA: TGTGCCAGCAGCCGAGCTAGCGGGAGCTACGAGCAGTACTTC; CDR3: CASSRASGSYEQYF
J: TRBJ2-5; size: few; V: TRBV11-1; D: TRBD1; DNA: TGTGCCAGCAGGCAGAGGACAGGGAACCTTCAAGAGACCCAGTACTTC; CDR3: CASRQRTGNLQETQYF
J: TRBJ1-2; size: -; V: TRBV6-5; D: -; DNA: TGTGCCAGCAGCGTGGGACGGCAAATCTATGGCTACACCTTC; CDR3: CASSVGRQIYGYTF
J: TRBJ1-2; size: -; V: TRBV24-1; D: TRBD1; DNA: TGTGCCACCAGTGAACAGGGGGGAGGTAACTATGGCTACACCTTC; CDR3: CATSEQGGGNYGYTF
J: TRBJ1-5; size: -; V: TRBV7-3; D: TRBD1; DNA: TGTGCCAGCAGCTCTCTGGGACAGGGTAGGAATCAGCCCCAGCATTTT; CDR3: CASSSLGQGRNQPQHF
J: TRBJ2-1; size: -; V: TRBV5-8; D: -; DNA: TGTGCCAGCAGCCCCAGGGAACTATACAATGAGCAGTTCTTC; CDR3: CASSPRELYNEQFF
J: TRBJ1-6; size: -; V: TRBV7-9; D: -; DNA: TGTGCCAGCCGGGACGGTCATTCACCCCTCCACTTT; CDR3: CASRDGHSPLHF
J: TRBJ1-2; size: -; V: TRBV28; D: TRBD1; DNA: TGTGCCAGCAGGCCCCCAAGGGGGCGCGAGTATGGCTACACCTTC; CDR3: CASRPPRGREYGYTF
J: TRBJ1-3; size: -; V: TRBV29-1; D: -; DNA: TGCAGCGTTGAAGCACAAACCAGGAACACCATATATTTT; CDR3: CSVEAQTRNTIYF
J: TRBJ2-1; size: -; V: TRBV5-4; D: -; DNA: TGTGCCAGCAGCTCCCCAGGGGAGGTGTCCTACAATGAGCAGTTCTTC; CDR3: CASSSPGEVSYNEQFF
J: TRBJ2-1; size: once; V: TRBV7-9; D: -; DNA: TGTGCCAGCAGCTTAGGCTATAACAATGAGCAGTTCTTC; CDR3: CASSLGYNNEQFF
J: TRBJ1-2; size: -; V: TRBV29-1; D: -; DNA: TGCAGCGTTGACGGGGGGCGCTCCTATGGCTACACCTTC; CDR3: CSVDGGRSYGYTF
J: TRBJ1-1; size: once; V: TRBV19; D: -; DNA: TGTGCCAGTAAATTATCTGGGAACACTGAAGCTTTCTTT; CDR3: CASKLSGNTEAFF
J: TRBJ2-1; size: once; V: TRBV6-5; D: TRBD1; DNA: TGTGCCAGCAGTCCGGACAGGGGGCTTGAGCAGTTCTTC; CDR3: CASSPDRGLEQFF
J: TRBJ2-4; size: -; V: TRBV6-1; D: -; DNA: TGTGCCAGCAGTGACGGGCAGGGCTCCAAAAACATTCAGTACTTC; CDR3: CASSDGQGSKNIQYF
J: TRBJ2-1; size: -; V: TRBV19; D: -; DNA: TGTGCCAGTAGTATAGAGGGTAGCGGAGCCAGGGGGAATGAGCAGTTCTTC; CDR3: CASSIEGSGARGNEQFF
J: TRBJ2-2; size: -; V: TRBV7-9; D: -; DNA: TGTGCCAGCAGCCCCTCTATTAGGGCACGGGCCTTGTTTTTT; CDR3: CASSPSIRARALFF
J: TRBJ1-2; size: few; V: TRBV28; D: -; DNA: TGTGCCAGCAGGGTCCAGTATGGCTACACCTTC; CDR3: CASRVQYGYTF
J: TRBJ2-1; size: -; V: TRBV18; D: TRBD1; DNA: TGTGCCAGCTCCGGACAGGGCTACAATGAGCAGTTCTTC; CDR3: CASSGQGYNEQFF
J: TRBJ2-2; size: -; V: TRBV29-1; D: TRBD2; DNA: TGCAGCGTCACCCTAGCGGGGAACACCGGGGAGCTGTTTTTT; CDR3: CSVTLAGNTGELFF
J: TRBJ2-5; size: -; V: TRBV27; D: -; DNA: TGTGCCAGCAGTTTACGATCGTTGAGGGGGGAGACCCAGTACTTC; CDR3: CASSLRSLRGETQYF
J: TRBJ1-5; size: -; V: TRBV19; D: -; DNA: TGTGCCAGCCTTCCGGGGTATAGCAATCAGCCCCAGCATTTT; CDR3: CASLPGYSNQPQHF
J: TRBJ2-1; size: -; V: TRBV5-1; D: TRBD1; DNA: TGCGCCAGCAGCTTGGGCAGGACAGGGAACGATGAGCAGTTCTTC; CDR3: CASSLGRTGNDEQFF
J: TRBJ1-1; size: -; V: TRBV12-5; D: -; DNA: TGTGCTAGTGGTTTGATCTCTTTTCAGCGAGCTTTCTTT; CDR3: CASGLISFQRAFF
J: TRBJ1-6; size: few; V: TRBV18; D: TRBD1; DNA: TGTGCCAGCTCACCACTTTCGGGACAGGGATTTAATTCACCCCTCCACTTT; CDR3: CASSPLSGQGFNSPLHF
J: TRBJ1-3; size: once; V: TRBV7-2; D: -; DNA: TGTGCCAGCAGCAACGGACAGGGAAACACCATATATTTT; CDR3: CASSNGQGNTIYF
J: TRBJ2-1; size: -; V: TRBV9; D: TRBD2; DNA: TGTGCCAGCAGCGTAGTACTAGCGGGGGACTATAGCTCCTACAATGAGCAGTTCTTC; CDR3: CASSVVLAGDYSSYNEQFF
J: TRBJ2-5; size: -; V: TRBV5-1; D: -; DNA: TGCGCCAGCAGCTTGGGCGGGAATGTGGGTAGCGGAGAAGAGACCCAGTACTTC; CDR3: CASSLGGNVGSGEETQYF
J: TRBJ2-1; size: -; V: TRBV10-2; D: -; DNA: TGCGCCAGCAGCGAGCTAGGGGGAGGATTTGATGAGCAGTTCTTC; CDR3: CASSELGGGFDEQFF
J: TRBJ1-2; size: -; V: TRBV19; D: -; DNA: TGTGCCAGTAGCCCCGGAGGGTTGGACTATGGCTACACCTTC; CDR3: CASSPGGLDYGYTF
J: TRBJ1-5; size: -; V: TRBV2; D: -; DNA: TGTGCCAGCAGTGAGGCTCAGCCCCAGCATTTT; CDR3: CASSEAQPQHF
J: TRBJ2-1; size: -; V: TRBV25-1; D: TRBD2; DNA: TGTGCCAGCAGTGAAACCAGCGGGGGGGCCGGGAATGAGCAGTTCTTC; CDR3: CASSETSGGAGNEQFF
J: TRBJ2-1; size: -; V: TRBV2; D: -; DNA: TGTGCCAGCTGGAGGGGCCCCTACAATGAGCAGTTCTTC; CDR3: CASWRGPYNEQFF
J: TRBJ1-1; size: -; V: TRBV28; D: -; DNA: TGTGCCAGCAGAACAGTCGCAGAAGCTTTCTTT; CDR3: CASRTVAEAFF
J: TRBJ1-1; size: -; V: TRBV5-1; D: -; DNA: TGCGCCAGCAGCTTAGGCCCGAACACTGAAGCTTTCTTT; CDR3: CASSLGPNTEAFF
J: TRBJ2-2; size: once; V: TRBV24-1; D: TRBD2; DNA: TGTGCCACCAGTGACTCAAGGACTAGCGGGAGAACCGGGGAGCTGTTTTTT; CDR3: CATSDSRTSGRTGELFF
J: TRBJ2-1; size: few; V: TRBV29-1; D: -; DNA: TGCAGCGTTGGGACGTCCATCTACAATGAGCAGTTCTTC; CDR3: CSVGTSIYNEQFF